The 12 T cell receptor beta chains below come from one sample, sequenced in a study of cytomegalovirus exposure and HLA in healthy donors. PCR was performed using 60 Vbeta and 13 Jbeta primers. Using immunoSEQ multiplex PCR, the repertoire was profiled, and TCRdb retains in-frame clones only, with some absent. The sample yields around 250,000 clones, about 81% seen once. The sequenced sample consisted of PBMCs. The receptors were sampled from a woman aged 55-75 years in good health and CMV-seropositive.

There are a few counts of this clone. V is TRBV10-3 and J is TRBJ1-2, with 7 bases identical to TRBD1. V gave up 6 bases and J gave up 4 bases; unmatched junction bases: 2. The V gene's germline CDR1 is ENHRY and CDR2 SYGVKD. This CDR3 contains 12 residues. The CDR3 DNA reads TGTGCCATCAGGGCAGGGGGCTATGGCTACACCTTC. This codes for CAIRAGGYGYTF.

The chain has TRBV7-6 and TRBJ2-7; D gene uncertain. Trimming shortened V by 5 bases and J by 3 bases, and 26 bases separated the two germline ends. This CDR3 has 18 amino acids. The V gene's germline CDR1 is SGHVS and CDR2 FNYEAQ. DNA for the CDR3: TGTGCCAGCAGCACTATTTCCCTAGACGTCTTGGGTGACTACGAGCAGTACTTC. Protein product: CASSTISLDVLGDYEQYF.

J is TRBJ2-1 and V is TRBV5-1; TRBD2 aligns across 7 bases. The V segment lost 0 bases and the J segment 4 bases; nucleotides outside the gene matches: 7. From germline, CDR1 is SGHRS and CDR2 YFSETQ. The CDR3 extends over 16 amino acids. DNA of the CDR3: TGCGCCAGCAGCTTGGAGGGGAGCGGGAAGTACAATGAGCAGTTCTTC. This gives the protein CASSLEGSGKYNEQFF. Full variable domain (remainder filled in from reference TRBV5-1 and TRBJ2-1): KAGVTQTPRYLIKTRGQQVTLSCSPISGHRSVSWYQQTPGQGLQFLFEYFSETQRNKGNFPGRFSGRQFSNSRSEMNVSTLELGDSALYLCASSLEGSGKYNEQFFGPGTRLTVL.

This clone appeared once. The CDR3 spells CASRVDTTSGNTIYF. DNA of the CDR3: TGTGCCAGCAGGGTGGACACCACCTCTGGAAACACCATATATTTT. The chain is built from TRBV28 and TRBJ1-3, with a possible D match to TRBD1 (5 bases). V gave up 6 bases and J gave up 0 bases, with 12 bases separating them. CDR3 size: 15 residues. CDR1 MDHEN and CDR2 SYDVKM come from the germline V gene.

Here the CDR3 reads CAISESGQSGVGTQYF. CDR3 DNA sequence: TGTGCCATCAGTGAGTCGGGACAGTCAGGGGTGGGTACGCAGTATTTT. The chain couples TRBV10-3 to TRBJ2-3; TRBD1 agrees at 7 bases. Losses at the gene ends were 0 bases for V and 8 bases for J; bases not matched to a gene: 11. Germline V lookup: CDR1 ENHRY, CDR2 SYGVKD. The length of the CDR3 is 16 residues.

DNA for the CDR3: TGTGCCAGCAGCCAAGCAGGGGGCGGCGAGCAGTACTTC. Amino acid sequence: CASSQAGGGEQYF. This chain links TRBV4-2 with TRBJ2-5; 8 positions agree with TRBD1. The J call may be in error: the DNA end matches TRBJ2-7 better. Germline values: CDR1 LGHNA, CDR2 YNFKEQ. The CDR3 loop spans 13 amino acids.

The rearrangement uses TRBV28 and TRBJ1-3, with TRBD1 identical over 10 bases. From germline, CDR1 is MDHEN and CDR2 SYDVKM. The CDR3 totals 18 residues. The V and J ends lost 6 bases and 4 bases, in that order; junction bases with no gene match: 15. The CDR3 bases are TGTGCCAGCAGCCTTATCTGGAACGACAGGGGGCGAGGAAACACCATATATTTT. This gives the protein CASSLIWNDRGRGNTIYF.

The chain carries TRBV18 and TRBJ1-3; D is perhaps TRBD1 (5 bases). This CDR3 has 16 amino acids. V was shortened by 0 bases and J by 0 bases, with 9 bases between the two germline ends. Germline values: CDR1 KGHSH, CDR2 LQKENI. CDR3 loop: CASSPPRQISGNTIYF. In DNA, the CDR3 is TGTGCCAGCTCACCACCCCGACAGATCTCTGGAAACACCATATATTTT.

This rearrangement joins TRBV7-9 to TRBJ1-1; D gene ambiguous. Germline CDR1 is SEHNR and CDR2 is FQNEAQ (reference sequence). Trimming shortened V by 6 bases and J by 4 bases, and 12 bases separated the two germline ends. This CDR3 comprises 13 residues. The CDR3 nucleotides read TGTGCCAGCAGTCCCTTGAGTATCACTGAAGCTTTCTTT. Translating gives CASSPLSITEAFF.

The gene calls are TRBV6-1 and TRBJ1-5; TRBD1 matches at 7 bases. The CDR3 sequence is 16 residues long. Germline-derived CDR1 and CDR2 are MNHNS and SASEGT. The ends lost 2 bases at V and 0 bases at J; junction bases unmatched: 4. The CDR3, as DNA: TGTGCCAGCAGTGAATCGGGACAGATTAGCAATCAGCCCCAGCATTTT. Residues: CASSESGQISNQPQHF.

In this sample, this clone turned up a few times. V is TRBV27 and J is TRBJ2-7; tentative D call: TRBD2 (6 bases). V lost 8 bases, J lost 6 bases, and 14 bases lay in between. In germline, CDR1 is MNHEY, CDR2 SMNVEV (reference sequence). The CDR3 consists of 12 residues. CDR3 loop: CASSAGGGEQYF. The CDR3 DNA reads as TGTGCCAGCTCCGCCGGGGGAGGCGAGCAGTACTTC.

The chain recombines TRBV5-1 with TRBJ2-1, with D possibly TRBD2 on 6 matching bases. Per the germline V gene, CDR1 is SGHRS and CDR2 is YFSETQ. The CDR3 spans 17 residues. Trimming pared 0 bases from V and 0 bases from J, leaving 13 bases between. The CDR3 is CASSLDGGLFSYNEQFF. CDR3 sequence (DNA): TGCGCCAGCAGCTTGGATGGGGGACTCTTCTCCTACAATGAGCAGTTCTTC.